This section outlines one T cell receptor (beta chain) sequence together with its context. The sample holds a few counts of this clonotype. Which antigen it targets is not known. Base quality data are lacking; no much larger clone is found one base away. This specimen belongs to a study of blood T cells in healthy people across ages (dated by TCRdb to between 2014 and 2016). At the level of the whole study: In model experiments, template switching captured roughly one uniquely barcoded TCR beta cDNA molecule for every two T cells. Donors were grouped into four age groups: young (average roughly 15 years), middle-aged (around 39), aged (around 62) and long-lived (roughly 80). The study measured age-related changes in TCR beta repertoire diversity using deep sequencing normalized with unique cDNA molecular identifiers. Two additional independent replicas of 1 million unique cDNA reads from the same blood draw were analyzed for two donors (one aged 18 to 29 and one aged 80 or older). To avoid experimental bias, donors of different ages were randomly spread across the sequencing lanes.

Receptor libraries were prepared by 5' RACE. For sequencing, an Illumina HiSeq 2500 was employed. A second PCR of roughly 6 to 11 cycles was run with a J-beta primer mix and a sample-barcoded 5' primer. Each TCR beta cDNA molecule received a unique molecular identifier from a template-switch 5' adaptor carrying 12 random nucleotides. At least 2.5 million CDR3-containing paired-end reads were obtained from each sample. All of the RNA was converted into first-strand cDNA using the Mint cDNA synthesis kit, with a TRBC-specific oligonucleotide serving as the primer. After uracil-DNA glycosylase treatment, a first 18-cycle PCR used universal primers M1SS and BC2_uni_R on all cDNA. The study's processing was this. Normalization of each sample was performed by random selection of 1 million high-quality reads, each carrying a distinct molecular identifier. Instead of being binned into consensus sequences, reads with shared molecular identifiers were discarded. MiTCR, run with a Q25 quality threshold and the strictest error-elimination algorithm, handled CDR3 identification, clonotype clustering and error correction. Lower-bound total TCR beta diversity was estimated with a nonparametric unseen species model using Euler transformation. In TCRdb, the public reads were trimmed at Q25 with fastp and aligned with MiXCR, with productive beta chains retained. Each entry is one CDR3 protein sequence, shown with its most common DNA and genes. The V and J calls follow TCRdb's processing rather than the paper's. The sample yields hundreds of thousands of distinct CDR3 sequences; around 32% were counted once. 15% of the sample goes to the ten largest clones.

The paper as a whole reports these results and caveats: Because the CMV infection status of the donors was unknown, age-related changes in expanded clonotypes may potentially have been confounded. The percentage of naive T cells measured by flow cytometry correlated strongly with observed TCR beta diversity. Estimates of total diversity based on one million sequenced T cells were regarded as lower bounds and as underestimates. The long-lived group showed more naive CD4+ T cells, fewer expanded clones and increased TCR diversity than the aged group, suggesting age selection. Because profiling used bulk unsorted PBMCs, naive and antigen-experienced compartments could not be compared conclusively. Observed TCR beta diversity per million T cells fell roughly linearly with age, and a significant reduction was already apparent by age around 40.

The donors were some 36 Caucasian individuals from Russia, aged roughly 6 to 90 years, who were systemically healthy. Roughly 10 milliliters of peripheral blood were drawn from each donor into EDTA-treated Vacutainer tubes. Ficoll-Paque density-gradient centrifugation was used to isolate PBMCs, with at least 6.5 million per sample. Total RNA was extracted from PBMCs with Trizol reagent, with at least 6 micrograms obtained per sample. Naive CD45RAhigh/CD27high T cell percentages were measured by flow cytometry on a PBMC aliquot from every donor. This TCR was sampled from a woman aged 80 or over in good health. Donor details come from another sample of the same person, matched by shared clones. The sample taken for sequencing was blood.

CDR3 loop: CASSHRGRWDAKRTEAFF. The nucleotide sequence is given as TGTGCCAGCAGCCACCGGGGGAGGTGGGACGCCAAGAGGACTGAAGCTTTCTTT. The chain joins TRBV7-2 to TRBJ1-1; the D gene is perhaps TRBD1, from 5 matching bases. The cysteine opens and the phenylalanine closes a CDR3 of 18 amino acids. Kept here is only the CDR3 DNA, which spans 54 bases and is read in frame from base 1. The germline ends are 27 bases apart after V is trimmed by 5 bases and J by 5 bases. According to the germline V gene, CDR1 reads SGHTA and CDR2 reads FQGNSA.